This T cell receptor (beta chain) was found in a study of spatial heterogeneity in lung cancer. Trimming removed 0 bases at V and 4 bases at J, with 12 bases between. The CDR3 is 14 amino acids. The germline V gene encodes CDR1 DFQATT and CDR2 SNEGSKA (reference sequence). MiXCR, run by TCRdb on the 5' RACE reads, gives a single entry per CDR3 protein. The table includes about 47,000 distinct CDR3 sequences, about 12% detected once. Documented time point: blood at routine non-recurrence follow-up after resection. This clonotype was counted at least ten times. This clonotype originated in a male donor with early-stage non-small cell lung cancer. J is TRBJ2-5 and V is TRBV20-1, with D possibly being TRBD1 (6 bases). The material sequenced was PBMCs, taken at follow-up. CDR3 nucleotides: TGCAGTGCTAGAGAAATTTCCAGGGGAGAGACCCAGTACTTC. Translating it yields CSAREISRGETQYF.